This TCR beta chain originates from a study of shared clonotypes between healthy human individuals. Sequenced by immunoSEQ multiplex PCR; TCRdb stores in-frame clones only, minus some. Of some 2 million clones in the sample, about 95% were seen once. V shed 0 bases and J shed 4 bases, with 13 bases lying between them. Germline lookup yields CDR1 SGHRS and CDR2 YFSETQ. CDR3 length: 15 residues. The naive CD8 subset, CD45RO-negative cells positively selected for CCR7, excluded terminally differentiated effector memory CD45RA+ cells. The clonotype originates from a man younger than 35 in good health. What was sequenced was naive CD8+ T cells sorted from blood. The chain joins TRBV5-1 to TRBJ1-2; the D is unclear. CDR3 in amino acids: CASSLVAGFTYGYTF. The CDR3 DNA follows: TGCGCCAGCAGCTTGGTGGCGGGATTTACCTATGGCTACACCTTC.